The rows below give T cell receptor beta chains drawn from one sample of a study of blood T cells in healthy people across ages. TCRdb reprocessed the 5' RACE reads via MiXCR and lists one record per CDR3 protein. The table records over a million distinct CDR3 sequences, 35% to 45% of them present only once. Input material: blood. These receptors were obtained from a woman aged 18-30 years in good health. Each CDR3 is given with its conserved first and last residue. Fields, in order: D gene, J gene, V gene, clone size, CDR3 protein, CDR3 DNA. D genes are given only for firm matches. Clone size is stated in some rows and not others, as once, few, many or a class when expanded.

d_gene: TRBD2; j_gene: TRBJ2-1; v_gene: TRBV10-3; abundance: .; CDR3aa: CASGGDPYNEQFF; CDR3nt: TGTGCCAGCGGGGGGGACCCTTACAATGAGCAGTTCTTC
d_gene: .; j_gene: TRBJ2-7; v_gene: TRBV20-1; abundance: .; CDR3aa: CSARGRAGASDSYEQYF; CDR3nt: TGCAGTGCTAGAGGGAGGGCGGGGGCTAGCGACTCCTACGAGCAGTACTTC
d_gene: .; j_gene: TRBJ2-1; v_gene: TRBV12-3/TRBV12-4; abundance: few; CDR3aa: CASSPLWGASYEQFF; CDR3nt: TGTGCCAGCAGTCCCCTTTGGGGGGCCAGTTATGAGCAGTTCTTC
d_gene: .; j_gene: TRBJ1-3; v_gene: TRBV20-1; abundance: .; CDR3aa: CSASGTSSGNTIYF; CDR3nt: TGCAGTGCTTCAGGGACTAGCTCTGGAAACACCATATATTTT
d_gene: TRBD1; j_gene: TRBJ2-3; v_gene: TRBV11-3; abundance: .; CDR3aa: CASSLPGQGPTDTQYF; CDR3nt: TGTGCCAGCAGCTTACCCGGACAGGGCCCCACAGATACGCAGTATTTT
d_gene: TRBD1; j_gene: TRBJ1-2; v_gene: TRBV7-8; abundance: few; CDR3aa: CASSSRDRINYGYTF; CDR3nt: TGTGCCAGCAGCTCCCGGGACAGAATTAACTATGGCTACACCTTC
d_gene: .; j_gene: TRBJ1-2; v_gene: TRBV11-2; abundance: few; CDR3aa: CASSLGWSYYTF; CDR3nt: TGTGCCAGCAGCTTAGGTTGGAGCTACTACACCTTC
d_gene: .; j_gene: TRBJ2-4; v_gene: TRBV4-2; abundance: few; CDR3aa: CASSQVGEGGEGKNIQYF; CDR3nt: TGTGCCAGCAGCCAAGTGGGGGAAGGGGGGGAAGGCAAAAACATTCAGTACTTC
d_gene: .; j_gene: TRBJ2-1; v_gene: TRBV29-1; abundance: .; CDR3aa: CSVRTTHYEQFF; CDR3nt: TGCAGCGTTCGGACTACCCACTACGAGCAGTTCTTC
d_gene: .; j_gene: TRBJ1-1; v_gene: TRBV9; abundance: .; CDR3aa: CASSVGGTHTEAFF; CDR3nt: TGTGCCAGCAGCGTAGGCGGGACACATACTGAAGCTTTCTTT
d_gene: .; j_gene: TRBJ1-3; v_gene: TRBV20-1; abundance: .; CDR3aa: CSAWDTSSGNTIYF; CDR3nt: TGCAGTGCTTGGGACACCAGCTCTGGAAACACCATATATTTT
d_gene: .; j_gene: TRBJ1-1; v_gene: TRBV7-2; abundance: .; CDR3aa: CASSLVTSTEAFF; CDR3nt: TGTGCCAGCAGCTTAGTTACCAGCACTGAAGCTTTCTTT
d_gene: TRBD1; j_gene: TRBJ1-2; v_gene: TRBV20-1; abundance: .; CDR3aa: CSAENRGQVRGYTF; CDR3nt: TGCAGTGCCGAGAACAGGGGGCAAGTAAGAGGCTACACCTTC